This TCR beta chain appears in the sequencing data of a study of neurological immune-mediated disorders. In TCRdb, the 5' RACE reads were re-called with MiXCR into one record per CDR3 protein. The table includes about 40,000 distinct CDR3 sequences, 2.5% detected once. General observations from the study: No clinical or MRI feature was associated with the multiple sclerosis repertoire cluster. Private repertoires in all groups were suggested, as expanded clones shared no CDR3 amino acid sequences across subjects.

In its sample, this clonotype was seen many times. Its antigen is not identified. The CDR3 runs 14 residues. Trimming left V 6 bases short and J 4 bases short, with 15 bases between. Germline-derived CDR1 and CDR2 are WSHSY and SAAADI. The receptor was derived from a man aged 45-65 years with multiple sclerosis. This chain links TRBV10-2 with TRBJ1-2, with a tentative D call TRBD1 (6 bases). Source material: PBMCs. The CDR3: CASRNADRTYGYTF. The DNA of the CDR3 is TGCGCCAGCAGGAACGCCGACAGGACCTATGGCTACACCTTC.